This T cell receptor (beta chain) is from a study of OX40 agonist ivuxolimab in advanced cancers. For the study at large: Patients receiving dose escalation had hepatocellular carcinoma, melanoma, renal cell or head and neck cancer.

The CDR3 spans 14 residues. The V end was cut by 4 bases, the J end by 5 bases, with 11 bases between. Germline CDR1 is MNHEY and CDR2 is SVGAGI. The table came from immunoSEQ multiplex PCR; TCRdb's copy has only in-frame clones and leaves some out. Altogether 70,000 to 95,000 clones are present, about 92% being singletons, with the ten largest covering more than 0.5%. The chain employs TRBV6-5 and TRBJ1-4, with D hard to call. The TCR sequence derives from an adult with an advanced solid tumor such as melanoma, head and neck, liver or kidney cancer. The material sequenced was CD4+ or CD8+ T cells sorted from blood, taken in a trial of the OX40 agonist ivuxolimab. This chain's CDR3 is CASSFSSTNEKLFF. The CDR3 DNA follows: TGTGCCAGCAGTTTTTCGAGTACAAATGAAAAACTGTTTTTT.